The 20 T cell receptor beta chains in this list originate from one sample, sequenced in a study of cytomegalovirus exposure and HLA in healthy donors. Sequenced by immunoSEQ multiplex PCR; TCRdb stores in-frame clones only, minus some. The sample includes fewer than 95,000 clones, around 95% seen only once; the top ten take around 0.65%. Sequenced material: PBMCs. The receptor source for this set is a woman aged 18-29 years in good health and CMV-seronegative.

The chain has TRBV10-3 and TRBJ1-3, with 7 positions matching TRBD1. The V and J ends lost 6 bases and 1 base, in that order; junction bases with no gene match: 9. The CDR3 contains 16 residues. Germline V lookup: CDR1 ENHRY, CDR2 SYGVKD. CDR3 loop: CAISRQGLGSGNTIYF. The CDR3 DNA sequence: TGTGCCATCAGCCGACAGGGACTCGGGTCTGGAAACACCATATATTTT.

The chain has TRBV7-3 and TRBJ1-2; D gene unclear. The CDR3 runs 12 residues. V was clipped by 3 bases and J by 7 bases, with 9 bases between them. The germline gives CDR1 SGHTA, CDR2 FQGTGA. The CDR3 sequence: CASSLEGFGYTF. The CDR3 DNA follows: TGTGCCAGCAGCTTGGAGGGTTTTGGCTACACCTTC.

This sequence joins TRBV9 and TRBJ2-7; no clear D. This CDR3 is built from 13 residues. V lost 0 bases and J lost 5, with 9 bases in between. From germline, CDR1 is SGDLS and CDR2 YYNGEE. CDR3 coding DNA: TGTGCCAGCAGCGTAGGAGGAATGGACGAGCAGTACTTC. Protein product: CASSVGGMDEQYF.

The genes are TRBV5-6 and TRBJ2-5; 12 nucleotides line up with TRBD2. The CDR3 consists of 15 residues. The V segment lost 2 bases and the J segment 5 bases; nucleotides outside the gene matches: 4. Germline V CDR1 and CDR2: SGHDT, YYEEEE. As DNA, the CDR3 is TGTGCCAGCAGCTTAGGACTAGCGGGGCCGGAGACCCAGTACTTC. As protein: CASSLGLAGPETQYF. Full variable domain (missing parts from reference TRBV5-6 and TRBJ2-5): DAGVTQSPTHLIKTRGQQVTLRCSPKSGHDTVSWYQQALGQGPQFIFQYYEEEERQRGNFPDRFSGHQFPNYSSELNVNALLLGDSALYLCASSLGLAGPETQYFGPGTRLLVL.

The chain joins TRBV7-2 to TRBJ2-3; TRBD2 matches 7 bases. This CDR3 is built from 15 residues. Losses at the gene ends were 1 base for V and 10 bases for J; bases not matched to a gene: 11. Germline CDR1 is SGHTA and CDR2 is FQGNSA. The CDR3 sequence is CASSLDGPGRYAQYF. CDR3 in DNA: TGTGCCAGCAGCTTAGACGGGCCCGGGAGGTATGCGCAGTATTTT.

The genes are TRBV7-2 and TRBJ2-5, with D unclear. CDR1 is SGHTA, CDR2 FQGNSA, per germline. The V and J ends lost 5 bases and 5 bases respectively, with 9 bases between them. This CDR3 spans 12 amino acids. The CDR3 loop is CASSPQRETQYF. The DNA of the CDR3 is TGTGCCAGCAGCCCCCAACGGGAGACCCAGTACTTC.

The CDR3 nucleotides read TGTGCCAGCAGCCCTCCCCGGGGACAGGGGGCCCCCTACGAGCAGTACTTC. The encoded protein is CASSPPRGQGAPYEQYF. This chain links TRBV7-6 with TRBJ2-7; TRBD1 agrees at 12 bases. Looked up from germline, CDR1 is SGHVS and CDR2 is FNYEAQ. The J segment lost 2 bases and the V segment lost 5 bases, leaving 10 bases of the junction unmatched. The CDR3 runs to 17 residues.

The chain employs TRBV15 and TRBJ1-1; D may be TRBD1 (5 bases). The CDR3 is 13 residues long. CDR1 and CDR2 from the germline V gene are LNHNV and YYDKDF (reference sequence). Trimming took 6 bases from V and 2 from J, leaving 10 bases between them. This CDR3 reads CATSRRANTEAFF. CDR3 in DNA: TGTGCCACCAGTCGCAGGGCTAACACTGAAGCTTTCTTT. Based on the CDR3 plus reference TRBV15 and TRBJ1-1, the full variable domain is DAMVIQNPRYQVTQFGKPVTLSCSQTLNHNVMYWYQQKSSQAPKLLFHYYDKDFNNEADTPDNFQSRRPNTSFCFLDIRSPGLGDTAMYLCATSRRANTEAFFGQGTRLTVV.

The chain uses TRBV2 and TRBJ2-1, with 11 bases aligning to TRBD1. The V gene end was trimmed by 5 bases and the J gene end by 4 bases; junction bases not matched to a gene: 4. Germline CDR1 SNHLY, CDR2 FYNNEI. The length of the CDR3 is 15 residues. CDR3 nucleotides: TGTGCCAGCAGTTGGGGGACAGGGGGGTACAATGAGCAGTTCTTC. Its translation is CASSWGTGGYNEQFF.

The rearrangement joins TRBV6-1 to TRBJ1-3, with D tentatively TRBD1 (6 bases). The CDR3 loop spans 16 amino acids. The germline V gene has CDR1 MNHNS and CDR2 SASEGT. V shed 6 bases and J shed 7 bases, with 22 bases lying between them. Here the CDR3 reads CASRETGSRAGNTIYF. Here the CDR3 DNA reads TGTGCCAGCAGGGAAACAGGGAGTAGAGCGGGGAACACCATATATTTT.

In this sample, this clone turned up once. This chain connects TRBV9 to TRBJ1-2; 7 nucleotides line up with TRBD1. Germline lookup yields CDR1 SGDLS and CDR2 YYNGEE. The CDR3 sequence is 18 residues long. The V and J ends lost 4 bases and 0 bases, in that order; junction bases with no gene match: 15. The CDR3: CASSNNPRKTGPNYGYTF. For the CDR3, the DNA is TGTGCCAGCAGCAACAACCCCCGGAAGACAGGGCCTAACTATGGCTACACCTTC.

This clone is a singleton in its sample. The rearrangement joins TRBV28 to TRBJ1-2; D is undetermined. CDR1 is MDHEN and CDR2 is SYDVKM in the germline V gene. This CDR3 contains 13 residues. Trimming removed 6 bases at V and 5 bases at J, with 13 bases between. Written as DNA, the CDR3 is TGTGCCAGCAGCCTCCCCGGTGCGTATGGCTACACCTTC. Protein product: CASSLPGAYGYTF.

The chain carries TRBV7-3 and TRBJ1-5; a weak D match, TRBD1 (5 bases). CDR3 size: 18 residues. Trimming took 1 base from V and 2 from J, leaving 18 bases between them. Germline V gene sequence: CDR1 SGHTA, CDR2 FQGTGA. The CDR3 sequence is CASSLIGLPGSGNQPQHF. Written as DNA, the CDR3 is TGTGCCAGCAGCTTAATAGGGCTCCCAGGGTCGGGCAATCAGCCCCAGCATTTT.

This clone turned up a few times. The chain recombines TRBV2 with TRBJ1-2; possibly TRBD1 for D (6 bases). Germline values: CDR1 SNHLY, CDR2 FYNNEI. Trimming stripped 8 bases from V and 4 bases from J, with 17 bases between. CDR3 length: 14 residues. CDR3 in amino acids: CASVLGGARYGYTF. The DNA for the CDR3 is TGTGCCAGCGTCCTTGGGGGGGCACGCTATGGCTACACCTTC.

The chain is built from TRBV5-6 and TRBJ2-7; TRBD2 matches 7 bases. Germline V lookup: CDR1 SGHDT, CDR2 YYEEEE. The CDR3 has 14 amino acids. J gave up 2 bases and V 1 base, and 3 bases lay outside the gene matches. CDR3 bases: TGTGCCAGCAGCTTGATGGGGACTACCTACGAGCAGTACTTC. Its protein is CASSLMGTTYEQYF.

The CDR3 bases are TGCGCCAGCAGCCGGCGGGGAGGGCTGGACACTGAAGCTTTCTTT. It codes for CASSRRGGLDTEAFF. The chain couples TRBV4-1 to TRBJ1-1; D is undetermined. V shed 4 bases and J shed 3 bases, with 15 bases lying between them. The V gene's germline CDR1 is MGHRA and CDR2 YSYEKL. This CDR3 contains 15 residues.

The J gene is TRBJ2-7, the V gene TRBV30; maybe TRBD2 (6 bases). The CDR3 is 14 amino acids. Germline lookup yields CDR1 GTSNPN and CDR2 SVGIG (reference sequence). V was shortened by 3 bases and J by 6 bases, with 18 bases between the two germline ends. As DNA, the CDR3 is TGTGCCTGGAGGCCTGGGGGAGGCCTCACCGAGCAGTACTTC. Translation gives CAWRPGGGLTEQYF.

The CDR3 region is CASSLSPGEAFF. The CDR3 coding sequence is TGCGCCAGCAGCTTGTCGCCCGGTGAAGCTTTCTTT. This chain links TRBV5-1 with TRBJ1-1; D call uncertain. Trimming took 1 base from V and 7 from J, leaving 8 bases between them. CDR1 SGHRS and CDR2 YFSETQ come from the germline V gene. CDR3 length equals 12 residues.

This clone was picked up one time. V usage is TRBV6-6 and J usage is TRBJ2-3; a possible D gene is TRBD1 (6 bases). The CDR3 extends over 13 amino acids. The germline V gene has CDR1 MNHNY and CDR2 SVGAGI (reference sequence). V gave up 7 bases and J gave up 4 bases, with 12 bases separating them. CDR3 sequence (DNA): TGTGCCAGCATTCTACAGGGCGCAGATACGCAGTATTTT. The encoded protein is CASILQGADTQYF.

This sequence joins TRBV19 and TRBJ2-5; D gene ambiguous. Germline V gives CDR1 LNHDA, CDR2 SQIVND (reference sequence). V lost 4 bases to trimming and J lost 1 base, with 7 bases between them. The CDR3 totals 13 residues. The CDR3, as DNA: TGTGCCAGTAGTAATCAGGTCCAAGAGACCCAGTACTTC. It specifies CASSNQVQETQYF.